This record looks at one TCR beta chain sequence and its context. Its antigen is undetermined. Single viable CD3+CD4+CD8-CD45RO+ cells were sorted as the memory CD4+ T cells. After thawing, CD4+ T cells were positively selected. This sample is part of a study of memory CD4+ T cells and cytomegalovirus serostatus. Study background: Donors were healthy Belgian adults, 9 CMV seropositive and fewer than 30 seronegative. Overall study results and limits: A US-trained random forest predicted CMV serostatus with median AUC around 0.9.

Sequencing used immunoSEQ multiplex PCR; TCRdb keeps in-frame clones, though not all of them. The repertoire holds 55,000 to 65,000 clones, around 82% seen once, with just under 0.5% in the top ten. The CDR3 contains 17 residues. Per germline, CDR1 KGHSH and CDR2 LQKENI. The J segment lost 5 bases and the V segment lost 1 base, leaving 5 bases of the junction unmatched. The TCR originated in an adult in good health and CMV-seronegative. Some clones in this sample may be carry-over from other donors' samples. The rearrangement links TRBV18 to TRBJ2-3, with 14 positions matching TRBD2. The sequencing sample was made of memory CD4+ T cells from blood. CDR3 amino acids: CASSPLGTSGRGDTQYF. The CDR3 region has the DNA TGTGCCAGCTCACCACTAGGGACTAGCGGGAGAGGAGATACGCAGTATTTT. Full variable domain (rest looked up from reference TRBV18 and TRBJ2-3): NAGVMQNPRHLVRRRGQEARLRCSPMKGHSHVYWYRQLPEEGLKFMVYLQKENIIDESGMPKERFSAEFPKEGPSILRIQQVVRGDSAAYFCASSPLGTSGRGDTQYFGPGTRLTVL.